The entry below describes one T cell receptor beta chain. As originally analysed: Amplification with reference gene primers provided the estimates of nucleated cell counts. Generated by immunoSEQ multiplex PCR, the TCRdb table keeps only in-frame clones and is missing some. From that table come the V and J calls and clone size; the DNA was used to work out D and trimming. The sample holds 250,000 or so clones, more than 75% seen once. Two negative PCRs, clearance, or symptom resolution had been documented for recovered Cohort 3 donors. The data were taken from a study of blood T cell repertoires in COVID-19. Looking at the study overall: The United States, Italy and Spain supplied acute and convalescent COVID-19 samples.

The CDR3 has 14 amino acids. V dropped 5 bases and J dropped 1; count of bases not matched to a gene: 0. Germline lookup yields CDR1 SGHTS and CDR2 YDEGEE. This chain uses TRBV5-8 with TRBJ2-2, with 9 bases fitting TRBD1. Sequencing was done on a sample of PBMCs or T cells enriched from blood (not recorded which). The receptor was derived from a woman aged 50 to 60 who had recovered from COVID-19. CDR3 region: CASRGQGNTGELFF. The CDR3 nucleotides are TGTGCCAGCAGGGGACAGGGGAACACCGGGGAGCTGTTTTTT. Together with reference TRBV5-8 and TRBJ2-2, the CDR3 gives the full variable domain: EAGVTQSPTHLIKTRGQQATLRCSPISGHTSVYWYQQALGLGLQFLLWYDEGEERNRGNFPPRFSGRQFPNYSSELNVNALELEDSALYLCASRGQGNTGELFFGEGSRLTVL.